This TCR beta chain was captured by sequencing in a study of CXCR3-negative and CXCR3-positive naive CD8 T cells. With UMI labels, 5' RACE was used to prepare the TRB cDNA libraries. Reanalyzing the 5' RACE reads, TCRdb keeps one entry per CDR3 protein, without DNA. In total, the table holds approximately 89,000 distinct CDR3 sequences. Each CD8+ T cell subset was flow-sorted in triplicate. Every sort contained 300,000 or so cells. In the case of this clonotype: Its specificity is unknown.

Per the germline V gene, CDR1 is SGHTA and CDR2 is FQGTGA. CDR3 length: 20 residues. Study conclusions and caveats: The TRB CDR3s that CXCR3-positive naive cells carried were more hydrophobic than those of CXCR3-negative naive cells. In naive cells, CXCR3-negative and CXCR3-positive subsets had similar TRBV-TRBJ usage; memory cells differed.

The sequence came from a human donor in good health. Some clones in this sample may be carry-over from other donors' samples. The chain employs TRBV7-3 and TRBJ2-1; the D call from TCRdb, TRBD2, cannot be confirmed without DNA. Sequencing input: naive CXCR3+ CD8+ T cells from blood. Subset reported: CD45RO-CCR7+CD27+CD95- naive CD8+ T cells expressing CXCR3 (TNR3+). CDR3 loop: CASSLTILAGVRNAHNEQLF.